What follows is one T cell receptor (beta chain) and its context. Its matching antigen is unknown. Full-length variable regions came from constant-region reverse primers plus semi-nested Nested Universal Primer A PCR. Via MiXCR, TCRdb re-called the 5' RACE reads, giving one row per CDR3 protein. This sample carries around 37,000 distinct CDR3 sequences, about 29% of them seen once, and the ten largest clones take approximately 3.7%. J lost 4 bases, V lost 4 bases, and 7 bases had no gene match. CDR1 and CDR2 (germline): MGHDK, SYGVNS. This CDR3 has 14 residues. Study findings and constraints: The TCR gene usage of tumor memory CD4+ T cells clustered together with blood and lymph node memory CD4+ cells and with lymph node naive CD4+ cells.

The sample was memory CD4+ T cells sorted from a lymph node. Documented subset: memory CD4+ T cells, CD4+CD45RO+CD25-. The chain combines TRBV25-1 with TRBJ2-7, with 7 bases matching TRBD1. This TCR derives from a female donor with breast cancer. The CDR3 spells CASSGITGVYEQYF. The CDR3 DNA follows: TGTGCCAGCAGTGGCATTACAGGGGTATACGAGCAGTACTTC.